A single T cell receptor beta chain is shown here with its context. The data were taken from a study of blood T cell repertoires in COVID-19. Study background: Both acute and convalescent COVID-19 samples were obtained from the United States, Italy and Spain.

TCRdb keeps only in-frame clones here, not all; method: immunoSEQ multiplex PCR. The repertoire holds hundreds of thousands of clones, 88% seen once, with about 3% in the top ten. Germline lookup yields CDR1 LGHDT and CDR2 YNNKEL (reference sequence). CDR3 length: 13 amino acids. The V and J ends lost 0 bases and 12 bases respectively, with 12 bases between them. The V and J genes are TRBV3-1 (or the pseudogene TRBV3-2) and TRBJ2-1; no reliable D call. The sequence was collected from a woman between 45 and 65 years old who had recovered from COVID-19. The sequenced sample was PBMCs or T cells enriched from blood (not recorded which). The CDR3 is CASSQDFVRSQFF. The CDR3 nucleotides read TGTGCCAGCAGCCAAGATTTCGTGCGGTCGCAGTTCTTC.